This passage covers 4 T cell receptor beta chains from one sample sequenced in a study of CD8 T cells in ankylosing spondylitis. The study's findings and limits: Apparently characteristic of ankylosing spondylitis blood was a TCR beta motif (roughly 8 highly homologous variants).

TCRdb re-called the 5' RACE reads with MiXCR, one entry per CDR3 protein. The sample includes 400,000 to 450,000 distinct CDR3 sequences, roughly 18% of them seen just once. These receptors' antigens are unknown. Sequencing was done on a sample of blood, either unsorted or a sorted T cell fraction (not recorded which). These TCRs come from a male donor with ankylosing spondylitis.

The chain is built from TRBV3-1 and TRBJ1-2; D might be TRBD1 (5 bases). This CDR3 has 16 amino acids. Germline-derived CDR1 and CDR2 are LGHDT and YNNKEL (reference sequence). The V end was cut by 1 base, the J end by 4 bases, with 16 bases between. This CDR3 is CASSQGGGGNLYGYTF. The CDR3 bases are TGTGCCAGCAGCCAAGGCGGGGGAGGGAATCTCTATGGCTACACCTTC.

V gene TRBV12-3 or TRBV12-4 combines with J gene TRBJ1-3; 8 positions agree with TRBD1. The length of the CDR3 is 15 residues. Trimming at V came to 6 bases and at J to 2 bases, leaving 6 bases not matched to a gene. CDR3 amino acids: CASSRTGLAGNTIYF. CDR3 DNA sequence: TGTGCCAGCAGCCGGACAGGGCTGGCTGGAAACACCATATATTTT.

The chain joins TRBV5-1 to TRBJ2-5; 10 nucleotides agree with TRBD2. Germline assignment: CDR1 SGHRS and CDR2 YFSETQ. This CDR3 is 14 amino acids long. Trimming cost V 4 bases and J 3 bases; bases outside gene matches: 3. The CDR3 here is CASSRSGGKETQYF. The CDR3 coding sequence is TGCGCCAGCAGCCGTAGCGGGGGGAAAGAGACCCAGTACTTC.

This chain uses TRBV20-1 with TRBJ2-1; 11 bases line up with TRBD2. Germline lookup yields CDR1 DFQATT and CDR2 SNEGSKA (reference sequence). The CDR3 runs to 13 residues. Trimming took 8 bases from V and 6 from J; bases not matched to a gene: 6. The CDR3 here is CSLVGLAGNEQFF. The CDR3 DNA is TGCAGTCTGGTTGGACTAGCGGGCAATGAGCAGTTCTTC.